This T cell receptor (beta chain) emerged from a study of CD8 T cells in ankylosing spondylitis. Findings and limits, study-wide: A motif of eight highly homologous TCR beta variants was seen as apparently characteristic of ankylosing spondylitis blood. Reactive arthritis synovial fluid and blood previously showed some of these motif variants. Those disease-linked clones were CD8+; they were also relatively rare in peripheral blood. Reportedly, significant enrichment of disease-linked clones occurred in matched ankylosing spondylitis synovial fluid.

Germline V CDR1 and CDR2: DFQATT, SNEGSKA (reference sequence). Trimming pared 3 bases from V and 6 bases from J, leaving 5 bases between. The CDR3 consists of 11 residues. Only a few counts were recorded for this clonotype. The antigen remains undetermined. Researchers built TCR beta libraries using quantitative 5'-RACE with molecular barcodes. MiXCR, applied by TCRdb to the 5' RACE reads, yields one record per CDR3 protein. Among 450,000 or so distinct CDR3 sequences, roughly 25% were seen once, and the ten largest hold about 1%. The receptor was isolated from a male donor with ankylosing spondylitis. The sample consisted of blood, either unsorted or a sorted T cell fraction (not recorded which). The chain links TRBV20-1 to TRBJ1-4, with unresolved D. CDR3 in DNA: TGCAGTGCTAGGGGGTATGAAAAACTGTTTTTT. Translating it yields CSARGYEKLFF.